This T cell receptor beta chain comes out of a study of blood T cell repertoires in COVID-19. Study at large: Researchers got acute and convalescent COVID-19 samples from the United States, Italy and Spain. The analysed material was cDNA or gDNA that came from T cells, B-cell-depleted T cells, or PBMCs.

The CDR3 is 15 amino acids. V gave up 6 bases and J gave up 6 bases; unmatched junction bases: 5. The germline V gene encodes CDR1 MNHEY and CDR2 SMNVEV (reference sequence). How the authors handled the data: Amplification of reference gene primers was used by the study to estimate nucleated cell counts. Here immunoSEQ multiplex PCR was the method, and the copy in TCRdb shows in-frame clones only, minus some. D and trimming were read from the DNA, whereas the V and J calls and clone size are those reported in that table. Here the sample spans fewer than 350,000 clones, approximately 89% being singletons.

The sequence came from a woman aged 45-65 years who had recovered from COVID-19. The sample consisted of peripheral blood. This chain uses TRBV27 with TRBJ2-2, with 12 bases matching TRBD2. The CDR3: CASRRLAGAAGELFF. CDR3 bases: TGTGCCAGCAGGAGACTAGCGGGAGCGGCCGGGGAGCTGTTTTTT.